The clone carrying this T cell receptor beta chain has ten or more counts. The antigen remains undetermined. This entry is derived from a study of Graves' ophthalmopathy and Graves' hyperthyroidism. Regarding the study as a whole: The study's model predicted ophthalmopathy progression at approximately 70% sensitivity and about 72% specificity.

From RNA, the CDR3 regions of TCR beta chains were amplified and sequenced. Amplification began with first-round RT-PCR using HTBI primers, then second-round multiplex PCR was performed. TCRdb re-called the multiplex PCR reads with MiXCR, one entry per CDR3 protein. The sample contains about 400,000 distinct CDR3 sequences, 15% of which appear only once. The CDR3 contains 15 residues. In germline, CDR1 is MNHNS, CDR2 SASEGT. After removal of 6 bases from V and 5 bases from J, the junction contained 7 bases not matched to a gene. Exclusion criteria comprised other autoimmune diseases, uncontrolled infections, pregnancy or lactation in patients.

The chain employs TRBV6-1 and TRBJ2-4, with 10 bases matching TRBD1. The sample consisted of peripheral blood. The TCR comes from a young woman with stable Graves' hyperthyroidism. This CDR3 reads CASSQDRGIQNIQYF. The CDR3 DNA follows: TGTGCCAGCAGCCAGGACAGGGGGATACAAAACATTCAGTACTTC.